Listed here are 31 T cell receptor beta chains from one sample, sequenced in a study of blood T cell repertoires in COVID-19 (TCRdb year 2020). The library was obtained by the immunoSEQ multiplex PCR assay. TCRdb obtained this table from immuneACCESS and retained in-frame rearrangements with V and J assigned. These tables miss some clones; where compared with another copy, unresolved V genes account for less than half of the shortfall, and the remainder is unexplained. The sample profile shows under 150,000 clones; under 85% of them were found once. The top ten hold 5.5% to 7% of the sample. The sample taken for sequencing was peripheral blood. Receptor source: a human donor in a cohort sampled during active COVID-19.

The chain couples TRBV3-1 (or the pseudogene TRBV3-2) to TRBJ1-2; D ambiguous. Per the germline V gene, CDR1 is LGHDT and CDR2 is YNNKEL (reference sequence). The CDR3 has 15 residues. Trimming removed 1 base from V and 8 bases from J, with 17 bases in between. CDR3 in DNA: TGTGCCAGCAGCCAAGCCAAGGGAGGGTTTCAGGGCTACACCTTC. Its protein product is CASSQAKGGFQGYTF.

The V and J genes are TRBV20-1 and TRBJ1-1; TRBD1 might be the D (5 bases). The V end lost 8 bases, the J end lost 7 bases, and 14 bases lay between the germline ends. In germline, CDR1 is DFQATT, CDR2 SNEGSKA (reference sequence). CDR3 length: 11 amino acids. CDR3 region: CSPWRGDEAFF. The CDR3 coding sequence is TGCAGTCCCTGGCGGGGCGATGAAGCTTTCTTT.

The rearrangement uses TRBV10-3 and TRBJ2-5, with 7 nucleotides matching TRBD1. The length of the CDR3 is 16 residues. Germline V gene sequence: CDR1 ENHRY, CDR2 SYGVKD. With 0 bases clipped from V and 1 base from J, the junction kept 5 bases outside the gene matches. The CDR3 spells CAISESGRGFQETQYF. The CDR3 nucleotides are TGTGCCATCAGTGAGTCGGGCAGGGGGTTCCAAGAGACCCAGTACTTC.

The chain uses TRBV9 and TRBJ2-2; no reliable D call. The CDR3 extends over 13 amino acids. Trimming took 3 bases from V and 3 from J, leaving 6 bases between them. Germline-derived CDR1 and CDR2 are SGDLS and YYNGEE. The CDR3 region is CASSGVYTGELFF. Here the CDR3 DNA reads TGTGCCAGCAGCGGAGTCTACACCGGGGAGCTGTTTTTT.

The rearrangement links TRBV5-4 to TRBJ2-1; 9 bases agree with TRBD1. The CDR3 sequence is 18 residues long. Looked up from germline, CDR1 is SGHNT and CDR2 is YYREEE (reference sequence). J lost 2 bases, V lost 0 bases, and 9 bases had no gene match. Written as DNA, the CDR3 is TGTGCCAGCAGCTTGGACCCCTCGGGACAGGGTACCTACAATGAGCAGTTCTTC. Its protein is CASSLDPSGQGTYNEQFF.

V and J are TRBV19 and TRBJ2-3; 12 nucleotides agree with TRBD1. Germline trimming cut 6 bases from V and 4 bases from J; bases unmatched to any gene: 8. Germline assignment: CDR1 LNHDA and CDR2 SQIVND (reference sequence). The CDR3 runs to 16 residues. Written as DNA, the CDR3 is TGTGCCAGTAGAGAAAGGGGACAGGGGGCGGCAGATACGCAGTATTTT. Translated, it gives CASRERGQGAADTQYF.

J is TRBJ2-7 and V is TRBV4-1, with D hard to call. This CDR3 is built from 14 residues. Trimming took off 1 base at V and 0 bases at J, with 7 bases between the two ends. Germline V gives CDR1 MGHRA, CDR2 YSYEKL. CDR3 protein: CASSQVGTSYEQYF. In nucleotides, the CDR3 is TGCGCCAGCAGCCAAGTGGGCACCTCCTACGAGCAGTACTTC.

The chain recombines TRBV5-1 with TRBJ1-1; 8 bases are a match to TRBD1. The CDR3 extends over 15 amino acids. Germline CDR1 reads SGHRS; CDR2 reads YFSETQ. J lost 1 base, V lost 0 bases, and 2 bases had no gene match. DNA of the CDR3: TGCGCCAGCAGCTTGGGGGACAGGCGGAACACTGAAGCTTTCTTT. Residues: CASSLGDRRNTEAFF. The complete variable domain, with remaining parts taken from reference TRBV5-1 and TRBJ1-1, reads KAGVTQTPRYLIKTRGQQVTLSCSPISGHRSVSWYQQTPGQGLQFLFEYFSETQRNKGNFPGRFSGRQFSNSRSEMNVSTLELGDSALYLCASSLGDRRNTEAFFGQGTRLTVV.

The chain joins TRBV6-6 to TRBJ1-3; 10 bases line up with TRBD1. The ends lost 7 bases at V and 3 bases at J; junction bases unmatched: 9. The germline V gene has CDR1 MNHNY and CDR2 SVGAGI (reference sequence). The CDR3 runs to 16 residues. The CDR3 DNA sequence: TGTGCCAGCATTCGCACCGGGACAGGGGTTGGAAACACCATATATTTT. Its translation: CASIRTGTGVGNTIYF.

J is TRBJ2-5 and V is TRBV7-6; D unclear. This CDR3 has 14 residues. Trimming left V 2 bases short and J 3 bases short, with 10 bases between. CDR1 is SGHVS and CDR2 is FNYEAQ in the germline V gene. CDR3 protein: CASSLRVDKETQYF. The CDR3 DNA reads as TGTGCCAGCAGCTTACGGGTCGATAAAGAGACCCAGTACTTC. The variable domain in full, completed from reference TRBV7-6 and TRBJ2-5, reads GAGVSQSPRYKVTKRGQDVALRCDPISGHVSLYWYRQALGQGPEFLTYFNYEAQQDKSGLPNDRFSAERPEGSISTLTIQRTEQRDSAMYRCASSLRVDKETQYFGPGTRLLVL.

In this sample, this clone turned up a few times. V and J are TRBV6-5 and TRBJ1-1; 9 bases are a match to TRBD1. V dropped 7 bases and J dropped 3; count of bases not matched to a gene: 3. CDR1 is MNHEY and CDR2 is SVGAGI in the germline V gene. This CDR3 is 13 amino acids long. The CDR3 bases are TGTGCCAGCAAGAGGACAGGGGACACTGAAGCTTTCTTT. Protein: CASKRTGDTEAFF.

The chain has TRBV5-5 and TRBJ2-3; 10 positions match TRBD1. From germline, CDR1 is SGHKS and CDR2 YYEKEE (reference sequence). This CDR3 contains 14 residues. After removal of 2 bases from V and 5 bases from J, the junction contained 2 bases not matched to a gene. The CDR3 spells CASSLGQGVDTQYF. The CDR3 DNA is TGTGCCAGCAGCTTAGGACAGGGGGTAGATACGCAGTATTTT.

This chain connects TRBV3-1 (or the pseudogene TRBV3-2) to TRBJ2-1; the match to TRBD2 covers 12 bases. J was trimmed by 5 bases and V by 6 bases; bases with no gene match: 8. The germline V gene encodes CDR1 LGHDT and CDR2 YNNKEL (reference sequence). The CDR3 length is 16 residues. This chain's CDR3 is CASSDLAGGPHNEQFF. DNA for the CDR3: TGTGCCAGCAGTGATCTAGCGGGGGGGCCCCACAATGAGCAGTTCTTC.

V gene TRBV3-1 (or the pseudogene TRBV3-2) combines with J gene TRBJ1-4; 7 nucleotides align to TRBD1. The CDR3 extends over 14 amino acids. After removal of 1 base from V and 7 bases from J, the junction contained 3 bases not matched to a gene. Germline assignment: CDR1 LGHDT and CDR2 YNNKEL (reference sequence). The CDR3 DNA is TGTGCCAGCAGCCAAGCCAGGGGGAGTGAAAAACTGTTTTTT. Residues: CASSQARGSEKLFF.

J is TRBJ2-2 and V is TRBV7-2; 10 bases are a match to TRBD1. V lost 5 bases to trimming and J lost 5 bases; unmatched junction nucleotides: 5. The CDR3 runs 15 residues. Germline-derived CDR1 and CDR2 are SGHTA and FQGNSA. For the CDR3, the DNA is TGTGCCAGCAGCAGAGACAGGGGGCGAACCGGGGAGCTGTTTTTT. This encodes CASSRDRGRTGELFF.

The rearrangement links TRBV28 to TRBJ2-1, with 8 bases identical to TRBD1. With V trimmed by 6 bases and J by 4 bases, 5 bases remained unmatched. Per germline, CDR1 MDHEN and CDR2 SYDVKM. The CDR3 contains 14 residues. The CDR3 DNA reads TGTGCCAGCAGGAGACAGGGGATATACAATGAGCAGTTCTTC. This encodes CASRRQGIYNEQFF.

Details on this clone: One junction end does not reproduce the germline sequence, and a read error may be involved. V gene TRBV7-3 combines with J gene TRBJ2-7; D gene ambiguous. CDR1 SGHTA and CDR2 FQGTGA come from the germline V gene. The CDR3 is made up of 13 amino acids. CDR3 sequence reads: CASSLETSSEQYF. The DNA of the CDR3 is TGTGCCAGCAGCTTAGAAACATCCTCCGAGCAGTACTTC.

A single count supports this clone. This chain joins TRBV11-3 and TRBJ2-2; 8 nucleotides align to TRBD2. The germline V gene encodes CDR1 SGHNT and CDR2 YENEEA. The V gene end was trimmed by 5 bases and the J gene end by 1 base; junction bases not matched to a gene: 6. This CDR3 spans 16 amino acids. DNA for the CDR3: TGTGCCAGCAGCCCCCGGGGGGGTCGGAACACCGGGGAGCTGTTTTTT. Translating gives CASSPRGGRNTGELFF.

In DNA, the CDR3 is TGTGCCAGCACCCTCCGGGGGGGTGCCAATCAGCCCCAGCATTTT. Protein: CASTLRGGANQPQHF. The chain is built from TRBV28 and TRBJ1-5; D is perhaps TRBD1 (5 bases). The V gene's germline CDR1 is MDHEN and CDR2 SYDVKM. V was trimmed by 7 bases and J by 3 bases, leaving 16 bases between them. The CDR3 totals 15 residues.

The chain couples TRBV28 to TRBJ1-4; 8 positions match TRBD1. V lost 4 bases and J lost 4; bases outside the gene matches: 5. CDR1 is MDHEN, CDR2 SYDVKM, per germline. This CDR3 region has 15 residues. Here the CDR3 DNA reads TGTGCCAGCAGTTCCCCCACAGGGGGTAATGAAAAACTGTTTTTT. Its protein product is CASSSPTGGNEKLFF.

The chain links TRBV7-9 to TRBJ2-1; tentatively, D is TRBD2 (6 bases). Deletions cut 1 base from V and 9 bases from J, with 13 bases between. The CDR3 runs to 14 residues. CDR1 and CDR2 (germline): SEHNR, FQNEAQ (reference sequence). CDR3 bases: TGTGCCAGCAGCTTAGTGGTGGGGGGAGGTGAGCAGTTCTTC. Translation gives CASSLVVGGGEQFF.

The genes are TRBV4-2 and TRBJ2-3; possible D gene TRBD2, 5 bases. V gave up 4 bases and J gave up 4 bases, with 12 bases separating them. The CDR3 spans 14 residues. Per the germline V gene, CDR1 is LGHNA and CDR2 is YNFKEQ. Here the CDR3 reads CASSPPLGPDTQYF. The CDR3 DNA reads TGTGCCAGCAGCCCCCCACTAGGGCCAGATACGCAGTATTTT.

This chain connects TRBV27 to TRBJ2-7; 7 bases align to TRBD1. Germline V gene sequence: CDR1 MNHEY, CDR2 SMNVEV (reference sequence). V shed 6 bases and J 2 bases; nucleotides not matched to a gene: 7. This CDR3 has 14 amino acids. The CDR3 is CASRDSGQTYEQYF. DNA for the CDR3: TGTGCCAGCAGAGACTCGGGACAGACCTACGAGCAGTACTTC.

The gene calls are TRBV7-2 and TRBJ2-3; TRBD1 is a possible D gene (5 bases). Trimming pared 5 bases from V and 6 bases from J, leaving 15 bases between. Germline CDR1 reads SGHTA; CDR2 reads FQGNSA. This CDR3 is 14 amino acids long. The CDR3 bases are TGTGCCAGCAGCCTTCGTGGGGCTTGGGATACGCAGTATTTT. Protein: CASSLRGAWDTQYF.

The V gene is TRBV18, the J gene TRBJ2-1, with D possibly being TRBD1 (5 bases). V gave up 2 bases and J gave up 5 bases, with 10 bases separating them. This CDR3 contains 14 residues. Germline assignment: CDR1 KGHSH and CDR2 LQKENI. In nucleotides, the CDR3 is TGTGCCAGCTCACCAGGGGCAGAGAACAATGAGCAGTTCTTC. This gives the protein CASSPGAENNEQFF.

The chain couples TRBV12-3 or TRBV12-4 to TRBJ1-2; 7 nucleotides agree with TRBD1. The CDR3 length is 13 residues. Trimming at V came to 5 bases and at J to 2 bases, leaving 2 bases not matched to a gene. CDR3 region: CASSGTANYGYTF. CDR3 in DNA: TGTGCCAGCAGTGGGACAGCAAACTATGGCTACACCTTC.

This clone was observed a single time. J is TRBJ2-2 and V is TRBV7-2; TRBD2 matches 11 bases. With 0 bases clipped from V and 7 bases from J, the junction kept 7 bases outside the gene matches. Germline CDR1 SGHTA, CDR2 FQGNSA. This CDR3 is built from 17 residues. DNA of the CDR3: TGTGCCAGCAGCTTAGCGCTCACTAGCGGGGGTGGCGGGGAGCTGTTTTTT. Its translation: CASSLALTSGGGGELFF.

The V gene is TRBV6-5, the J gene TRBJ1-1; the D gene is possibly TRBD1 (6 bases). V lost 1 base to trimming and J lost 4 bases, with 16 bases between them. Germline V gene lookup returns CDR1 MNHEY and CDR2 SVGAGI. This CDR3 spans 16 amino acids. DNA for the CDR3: TGTGCCAGCAGTTACTTGATACAGGGAAGTGGCACTGAAGCTTTCTTT. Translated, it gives CASSYLIQGSGTEAFF.

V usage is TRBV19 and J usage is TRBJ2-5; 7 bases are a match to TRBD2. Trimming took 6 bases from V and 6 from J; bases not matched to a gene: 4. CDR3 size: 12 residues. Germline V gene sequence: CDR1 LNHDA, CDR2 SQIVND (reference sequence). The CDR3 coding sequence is TGTGCCAGTAGCCCTAGCGGCCAGACCCAGTACTTC. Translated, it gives CASSPSGQTQYF. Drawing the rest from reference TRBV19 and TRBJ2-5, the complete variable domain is DGGITQSPKYLFRKEGQNVTLSCEQNLNHDAMYWYRQDPGQGLRLIYYSQIVNDFQKGDIAEGYSVSREKKESFPLTVTSAQKNPTAFYLCASSPSGQTQYFGPGTRLLVL.

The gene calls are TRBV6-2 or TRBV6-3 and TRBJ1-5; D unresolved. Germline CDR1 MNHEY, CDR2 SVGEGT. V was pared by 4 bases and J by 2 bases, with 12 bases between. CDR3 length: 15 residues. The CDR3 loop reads CASSLAGGGNQPQHF. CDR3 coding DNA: TGTGCCAGCAGTTTAGCGGGAGGCGGCAATCAGCCCCAGCATTTT.

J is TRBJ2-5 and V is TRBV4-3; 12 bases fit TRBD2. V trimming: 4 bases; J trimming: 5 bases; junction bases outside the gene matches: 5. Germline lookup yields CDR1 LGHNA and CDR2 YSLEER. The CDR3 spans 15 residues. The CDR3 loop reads CASSRASGGAETQYF. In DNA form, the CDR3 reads TGCGCCAGCAGCCGAGCTAGCGGGGGGGCGGAGACCCAGTACTTC.